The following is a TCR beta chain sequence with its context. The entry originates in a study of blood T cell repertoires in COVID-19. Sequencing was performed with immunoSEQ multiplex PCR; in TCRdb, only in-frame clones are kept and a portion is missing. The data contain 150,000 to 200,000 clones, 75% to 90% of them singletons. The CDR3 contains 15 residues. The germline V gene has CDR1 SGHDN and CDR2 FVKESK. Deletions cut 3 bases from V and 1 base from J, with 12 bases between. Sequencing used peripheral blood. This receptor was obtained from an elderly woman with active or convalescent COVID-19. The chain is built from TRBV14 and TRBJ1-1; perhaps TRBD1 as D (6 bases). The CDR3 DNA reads TGTGCCAGCAGCCACCGCACAGGGAAGAACACTGAAGCTTTCTTT. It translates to CASSHRTGKNTEAFF.